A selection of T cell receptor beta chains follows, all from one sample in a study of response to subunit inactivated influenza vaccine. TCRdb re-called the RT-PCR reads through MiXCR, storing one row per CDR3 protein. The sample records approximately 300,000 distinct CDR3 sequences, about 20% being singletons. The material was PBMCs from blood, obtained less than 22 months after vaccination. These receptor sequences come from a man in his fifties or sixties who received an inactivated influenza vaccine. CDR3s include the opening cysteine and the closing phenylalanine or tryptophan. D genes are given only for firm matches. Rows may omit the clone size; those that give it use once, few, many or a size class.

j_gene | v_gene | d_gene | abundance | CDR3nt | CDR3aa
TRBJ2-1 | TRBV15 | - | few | TGTGCCACCAGCCCCCTTTACAATGAGCAGTTCTTC | CATSPLYNEQFF
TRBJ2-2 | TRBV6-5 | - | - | TGTGCCAGCAGTTATAACGTGCCGACAGGAGTAGGCGGGGAGCTGTTTTTT | CASSYNVPTGVGGELFF
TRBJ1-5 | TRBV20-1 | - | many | TGCAGTGCGAGAGACACGGCCAATCAGCCCCAGCATTTT | CSARDTANQPQHF
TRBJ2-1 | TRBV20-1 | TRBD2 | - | TGCAGTGCTTCCTGGACTAGCGGGAGGAGCAATGAGCAGTTCTTC | CSASWTSGRSNEQFF
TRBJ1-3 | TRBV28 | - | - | TGTGCCAGCTATAAAGGACGCACTGGAAACACCATATATTTT | CASYKGRTGNTIYF
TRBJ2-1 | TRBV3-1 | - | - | TGTGCCAGCAGCGCGGGACTGAGCGGCTCCTACAATGAGCAGTTCTTC | CASSAGLSGSYNEQFF
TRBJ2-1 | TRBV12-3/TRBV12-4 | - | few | TGTGCCAGCAGGAGAGGGTTACTAGAAGAGCAGTTCTTC | CASRRGLLEEQFF
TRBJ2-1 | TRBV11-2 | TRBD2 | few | TGTGCCAGCAGCCAAGAAGATGGACTAGTACAGTTCTTC | CASSQEDGLVQFF
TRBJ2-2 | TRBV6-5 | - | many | TGTGCCAGCAGTTATTCAGGGAACACCGGGGAGCTGTTTTTT | CASSYSGNTGELFF
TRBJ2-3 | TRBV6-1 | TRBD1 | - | TGTGCCAGCAGTGAAACGAGGGGACAGCAACTCACAGATACGCAGTATTTT | CASSETRGQQLTDTQYF
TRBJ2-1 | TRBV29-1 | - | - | TGCAGCGTTGACGAGGGAGCTGAGCAGTTCTTC | CSVDEGAEQFF
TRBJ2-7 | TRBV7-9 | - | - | TGTGCCAGCAGCTTAGCTCAGGGCGCACCTCCCTACGAGCAGTACTTC | CASSLAQGAPPYEQYF
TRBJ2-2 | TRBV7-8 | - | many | TGTGCCAGCAGCTTGCACACCGGGGAGCTGTTTTTT | CASSLHTGELFF
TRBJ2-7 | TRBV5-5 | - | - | TGTGCCAGCAGCCATACCCCCATCCAGAGCTCCTACGAGCAGTACTTC | CASSHTPIQSSYEQYF
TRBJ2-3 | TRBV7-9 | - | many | TGTGCCAGCAGCTCTCACAGCGATACGCAGTATTTT | CASSSHSDTQYF
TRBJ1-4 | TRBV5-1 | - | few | TGCGCCAGCAGCTTGGGGACTTCAACTAATGAAAAACTGTTTTTT | CASSLGTSTNEKLFF
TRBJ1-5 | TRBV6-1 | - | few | TGTGCCAGCAGTGAAGCCCTAAGCAATCAGCCCCAGCATTTT | CASSEALSNQPQHF
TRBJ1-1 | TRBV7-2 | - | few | TGTGCCAGCAGCTTAGAACCGGGAGCGGCCACTGAAGCTTTCTTT | CASSLEPGAATEAFF
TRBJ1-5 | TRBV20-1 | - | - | TGCAGTGCTAGTGAGGGCAATCAGCCCCAGCATTTT | CSASEGNQPQHF
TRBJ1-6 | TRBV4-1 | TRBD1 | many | TGCGCCAGCAGCCACCGGGACAGGGAGAATTCACCCCTCCACTTT | CASSHRDRENSPLHF
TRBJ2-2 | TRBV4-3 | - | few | TGCGCCAGCAGCCAAGGTGGACAGACCGGGGAGCTGTTTTTT | CASSQGGQTGELFF
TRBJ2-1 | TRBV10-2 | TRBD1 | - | TGCGCCAGCAGTGACCCCGGGACAGGGGCCCCTGAGCAGTTCTTC | CASSDPGTGAPEQFF
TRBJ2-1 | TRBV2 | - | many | TGTGCCAGCGGACCGGCGGGGTACAATGAGCAGTTCTTC | CASGPAGYNEQFF
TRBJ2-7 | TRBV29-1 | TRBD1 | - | TGCAGCGCCACGACAGGGCCCTACGAGCAGTACTTC | CSATTGPYEQYF
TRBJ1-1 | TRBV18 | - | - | TGTGCCAGCTCACCATCAGAGGACAGGAACACTGAAGCTTTCTTT | CASSPSEDRNTEAFF
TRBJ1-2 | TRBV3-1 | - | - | TGTGCCAGCAGCCAAGATGTTCAGCCCTATGGCGACACCTTC | CASSQDVQPYGDTF
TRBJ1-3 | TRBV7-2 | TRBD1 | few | TGTGCCAGCAGCTTACCCAGGGGGCTAGGAAACACCATATATTTT | CASSLPRGLGNTIYF
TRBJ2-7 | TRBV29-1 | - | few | TGCAGCGTTGTAGCAGGGATCAGGAACGAGCAGTACTTC | CSVVAGIRNEQYF
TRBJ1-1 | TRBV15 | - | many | TGTGCCACCAGCCCATACGCAAATTTGAACACTGAAGCTTTCTTT | CATSPYANLNTEAFF
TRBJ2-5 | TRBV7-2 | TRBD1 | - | TGTGCCAGCAGGCAGGGGGCTCGGGAGACCCAGTACTTC | CASRQGARETQYF
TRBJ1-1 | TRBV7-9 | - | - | TGTGCCAGCAGCTTAGGGTCCCAGAACACTGAAGCTTTCTTT | CASSLGSQNTEAFF
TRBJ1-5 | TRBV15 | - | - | TGTGCCACCAGCAGCCCAAACGTAGGGGTTGGCAATCAGCCCCAGCATTTT | CATSSPNVGVGNQPQHF
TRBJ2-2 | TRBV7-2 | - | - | TGTGCCAGCAGCTTAGGTCGGACGAACACCGGGGAGCTGTTTTTT | CASSLGRTNTGELFF
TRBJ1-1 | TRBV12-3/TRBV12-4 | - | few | TGTGCCAGCAGCACGTCGGGCGGGCGAACTGAAGCTTTCTTT | CASSTSGGRTEAFF
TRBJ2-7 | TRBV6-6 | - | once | TGTGCCAGCAGCGAACTAAGCTCCTACGAGCAGTACTTC | CASSELSSYEQYF
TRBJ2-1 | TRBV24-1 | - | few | TGTGCCACCAGTGACCCTGGGGGGAGTAGGTATAATGAGCAGTTCTTC | CATSDPGGSRYNEQFF
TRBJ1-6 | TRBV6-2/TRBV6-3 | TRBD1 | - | TGTGCCAGCGGGACAGGGGGCGCGTCACCCCTCCACTTT | CASGTGGASPLHF
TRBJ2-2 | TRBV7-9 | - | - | TGTGCCAGCAATTTCGGGGGCACCGGGGAGCTGTTTTTT | CASNFGGTGELFF
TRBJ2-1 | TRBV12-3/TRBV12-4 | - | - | TGTGCCAGCCTGCTTACTTACAATGAGCAGTTCTTC | CASLLTYNEQFF
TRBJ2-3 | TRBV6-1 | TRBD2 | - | TGTGCCAGCTACCGGGCGGGAGGGTCAGATACGCAGTATTTT | CASYRAGGSDTQYF